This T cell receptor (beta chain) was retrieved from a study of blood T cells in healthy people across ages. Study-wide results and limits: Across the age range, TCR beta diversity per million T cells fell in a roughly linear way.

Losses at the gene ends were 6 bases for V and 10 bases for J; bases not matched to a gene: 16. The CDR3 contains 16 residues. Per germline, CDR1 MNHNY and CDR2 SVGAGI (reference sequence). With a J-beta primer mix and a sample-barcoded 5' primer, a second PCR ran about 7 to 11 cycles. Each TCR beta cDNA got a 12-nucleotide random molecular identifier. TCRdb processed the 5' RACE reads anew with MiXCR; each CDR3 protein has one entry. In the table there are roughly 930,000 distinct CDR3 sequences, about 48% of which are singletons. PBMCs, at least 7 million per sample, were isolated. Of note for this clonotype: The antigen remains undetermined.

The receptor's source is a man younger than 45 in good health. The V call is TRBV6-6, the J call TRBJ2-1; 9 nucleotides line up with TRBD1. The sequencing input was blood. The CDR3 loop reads CASSSKGGQGRYEQFF. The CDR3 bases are TGTGCCAGCAGCTCTAAGGGGGGACAGGGAAGGTACGAGCAGTTCTTC.